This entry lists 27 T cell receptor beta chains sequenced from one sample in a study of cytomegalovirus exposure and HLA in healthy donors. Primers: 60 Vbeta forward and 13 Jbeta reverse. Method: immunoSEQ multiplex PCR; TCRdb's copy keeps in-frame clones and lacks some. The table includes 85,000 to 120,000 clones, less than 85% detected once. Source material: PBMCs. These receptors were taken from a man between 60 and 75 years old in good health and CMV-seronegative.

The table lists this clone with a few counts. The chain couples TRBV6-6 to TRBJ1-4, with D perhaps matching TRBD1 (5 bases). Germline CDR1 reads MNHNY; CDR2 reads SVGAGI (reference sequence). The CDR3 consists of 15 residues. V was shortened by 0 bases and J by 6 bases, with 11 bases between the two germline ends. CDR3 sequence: CASSYSAQGDEKLFF. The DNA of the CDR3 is TGTGCCAGCAGTTACTCAGCCCAAGGGGATGAAAAACTGTTTTTT.

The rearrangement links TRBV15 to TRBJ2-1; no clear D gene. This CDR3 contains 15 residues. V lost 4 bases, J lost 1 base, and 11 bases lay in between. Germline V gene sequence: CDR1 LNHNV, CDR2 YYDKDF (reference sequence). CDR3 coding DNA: TGTGCCACCAGCATGCTTTCGAGATCCTACAATGAGCAGTTCTTC. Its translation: CATSMLSRSYNEQFF.

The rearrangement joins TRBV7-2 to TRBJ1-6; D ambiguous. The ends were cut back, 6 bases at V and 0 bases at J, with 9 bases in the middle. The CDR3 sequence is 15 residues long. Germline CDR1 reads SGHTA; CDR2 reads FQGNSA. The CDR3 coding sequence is TGTGCCAGCAGGGGAGGGAGCTCCTATAATTCACCCCTCCACTTT. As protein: CASRGGSSYNSPLHF. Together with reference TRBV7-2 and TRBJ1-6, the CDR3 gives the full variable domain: GAGVSQSPSNKVTEKGKDVELRCDPISGHTALYWYRQSLGQGLEFLIYFQGNSAPDKSGLPSDRFSAERTGGSVSTLTIQRTQQEDSAVYLCASRGGSSYNSPLHFGNGTRLTVT.

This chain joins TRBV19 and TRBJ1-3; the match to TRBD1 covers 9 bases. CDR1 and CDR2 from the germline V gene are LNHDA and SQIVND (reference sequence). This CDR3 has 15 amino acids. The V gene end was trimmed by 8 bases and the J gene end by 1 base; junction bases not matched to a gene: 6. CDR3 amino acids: CASFSGQGSGNTIYF. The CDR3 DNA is TGTGCCAGTTTTTCGGGACAGGGTTCTGGAAACACCATATATTTT.

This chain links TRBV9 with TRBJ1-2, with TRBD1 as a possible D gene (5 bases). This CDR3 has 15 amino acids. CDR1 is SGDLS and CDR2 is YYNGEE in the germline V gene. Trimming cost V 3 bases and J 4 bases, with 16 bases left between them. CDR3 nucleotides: TGTGCCAGCAGCGGAGGCGGGGCAGGGACCTATGGCTACACCTTC. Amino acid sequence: CASSGGGAGTYGYTF.

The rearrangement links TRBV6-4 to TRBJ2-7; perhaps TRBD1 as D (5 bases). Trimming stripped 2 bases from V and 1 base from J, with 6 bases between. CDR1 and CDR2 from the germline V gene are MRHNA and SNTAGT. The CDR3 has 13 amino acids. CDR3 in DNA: TGTGCCAGCAGTGACGACAGATCCTACGAGCAGTACGTC. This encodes CASSDDRSYEQYV.

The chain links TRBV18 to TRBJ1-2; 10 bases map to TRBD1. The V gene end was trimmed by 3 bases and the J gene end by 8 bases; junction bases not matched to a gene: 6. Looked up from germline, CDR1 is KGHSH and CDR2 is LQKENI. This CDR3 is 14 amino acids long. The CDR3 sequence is CASSPGTGVWGYTF. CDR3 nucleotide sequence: TGTGCCAGCTCACCCGGGACAGGGGTTTGGGGCTACACCTTC.

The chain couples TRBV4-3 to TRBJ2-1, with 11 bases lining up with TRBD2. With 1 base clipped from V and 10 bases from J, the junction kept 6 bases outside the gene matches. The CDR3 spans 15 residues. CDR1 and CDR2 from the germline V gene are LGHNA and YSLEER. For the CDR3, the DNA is TGCGCCAGCAGCCAAGTTAGCGGGGGGGCTGGGGAGCAGTTCTTC. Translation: CASSQVSGGAGEQFF.

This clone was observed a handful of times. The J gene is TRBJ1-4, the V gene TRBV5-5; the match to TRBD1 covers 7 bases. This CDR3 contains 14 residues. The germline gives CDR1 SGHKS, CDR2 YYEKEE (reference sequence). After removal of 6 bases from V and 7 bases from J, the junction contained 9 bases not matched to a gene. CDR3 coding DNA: TGTGCCAGCACACAGGGGTTTGGAAGTGAAAAACTGTTTTTT. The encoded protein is CASTQGFGSEKLFF.

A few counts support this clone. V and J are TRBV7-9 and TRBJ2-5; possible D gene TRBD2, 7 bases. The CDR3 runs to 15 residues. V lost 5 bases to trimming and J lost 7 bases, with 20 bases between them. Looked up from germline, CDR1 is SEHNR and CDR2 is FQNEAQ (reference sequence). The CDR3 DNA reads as TGTGCCAGCAGCGTTGGCGGGGGCCTCTCTGGGACCCAGTACTTC. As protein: CASSVGGGLSGTQYF.

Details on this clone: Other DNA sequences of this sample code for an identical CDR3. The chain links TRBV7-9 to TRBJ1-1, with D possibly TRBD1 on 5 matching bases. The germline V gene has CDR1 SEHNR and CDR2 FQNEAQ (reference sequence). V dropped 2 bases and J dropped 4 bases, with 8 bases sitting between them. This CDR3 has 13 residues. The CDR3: CASSLFGGTEAFF. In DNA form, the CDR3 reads TGTGCCAGCAGCTTATTCGGGGGCACTGAAGCTTTCTTT.

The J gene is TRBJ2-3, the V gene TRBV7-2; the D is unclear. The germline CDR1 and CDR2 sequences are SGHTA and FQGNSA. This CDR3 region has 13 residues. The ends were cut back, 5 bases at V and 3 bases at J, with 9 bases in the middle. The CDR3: CASSRSGTDTQYF. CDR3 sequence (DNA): TGTGCCAGCAGCCGATCCGGGACAGATACGCAGTATTTT. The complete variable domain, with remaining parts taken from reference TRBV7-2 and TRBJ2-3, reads GAGVSQSPSNKVTEKGKDVELRCDPISGHTALYWYRQSLGQGLEFLIYFQGNSAPDKSGLPSDRFSAERTGGSVSTLTIQRTQQEDSAVYLCASSRSGTDTQYFGPGTRLTVL.

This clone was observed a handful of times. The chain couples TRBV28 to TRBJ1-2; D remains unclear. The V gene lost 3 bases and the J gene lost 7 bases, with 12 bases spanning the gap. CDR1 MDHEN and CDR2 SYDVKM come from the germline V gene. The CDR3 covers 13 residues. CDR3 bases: TGTGCCAGCAGTTTGCGGAGGTGGCCTGGCTACACCTTC. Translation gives CASSLRRWPGYTF.

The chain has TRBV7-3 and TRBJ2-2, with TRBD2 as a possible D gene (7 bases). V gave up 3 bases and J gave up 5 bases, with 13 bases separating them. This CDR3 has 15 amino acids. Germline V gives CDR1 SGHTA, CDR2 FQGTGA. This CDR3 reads CASSLRGGWTGELFF. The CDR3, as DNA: TGTGCCAGCAGCTTGAGGGGGGGATGGACCGGGGAGCTGTTTTTT.

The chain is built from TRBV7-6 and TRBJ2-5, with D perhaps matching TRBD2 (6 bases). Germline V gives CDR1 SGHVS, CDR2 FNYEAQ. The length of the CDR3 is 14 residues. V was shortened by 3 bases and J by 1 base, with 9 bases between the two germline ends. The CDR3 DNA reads TGTGCCAGCAGCTTCACGGGAGTCCAAGAGACCCAGTACTTC. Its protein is CASSFTGVQETQYF. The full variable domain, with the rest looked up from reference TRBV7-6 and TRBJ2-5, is GAGVSQSPRYKVTKRGQDVALRCDPISGHVSLYWYRQALGQGPEFLTYFNYEAQQDKSGLPNDRFSAERPEGSISTLTIQRTEQRDSAMYRCASSFTGVQETQYFGPGTRLLVL.

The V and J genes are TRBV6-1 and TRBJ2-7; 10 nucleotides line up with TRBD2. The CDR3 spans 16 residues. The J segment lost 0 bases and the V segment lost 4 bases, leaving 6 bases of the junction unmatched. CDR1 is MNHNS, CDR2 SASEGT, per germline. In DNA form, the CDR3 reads TGTGCCAGCAGTGTGGTAGCGGGGGGTACCTCCTACGAGCAGTACTTC. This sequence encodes CASSVVAGGTSYEQYF.

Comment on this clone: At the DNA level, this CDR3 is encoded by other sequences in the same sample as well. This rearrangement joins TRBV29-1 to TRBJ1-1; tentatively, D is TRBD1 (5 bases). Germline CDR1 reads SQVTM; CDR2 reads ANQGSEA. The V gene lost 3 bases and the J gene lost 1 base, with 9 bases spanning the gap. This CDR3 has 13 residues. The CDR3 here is CSVESQGNTEAFF. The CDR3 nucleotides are TGCAGCGTTGAGAGCCAGGGGAACACTGAAGCTTTCTTT. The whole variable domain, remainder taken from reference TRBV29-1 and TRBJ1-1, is SAVISQKPSRDICQRGTSLTIQCQVDSQVTMMFWYRQQPGQSLTLIATANQGSEATYESGFVIDKFPISRPNLTFSTLTVSNMSPEDSSIYLCSVESQGNTEAFFGQGTRLTVV.

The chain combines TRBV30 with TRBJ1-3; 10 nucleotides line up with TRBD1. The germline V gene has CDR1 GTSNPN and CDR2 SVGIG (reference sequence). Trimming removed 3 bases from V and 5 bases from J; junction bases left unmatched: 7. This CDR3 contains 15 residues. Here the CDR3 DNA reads TGTGCCTGGAGGGCAGACAGGGGGCGAAGAAACACCATATATTTT. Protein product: CAWRADRGRRNTIYF.

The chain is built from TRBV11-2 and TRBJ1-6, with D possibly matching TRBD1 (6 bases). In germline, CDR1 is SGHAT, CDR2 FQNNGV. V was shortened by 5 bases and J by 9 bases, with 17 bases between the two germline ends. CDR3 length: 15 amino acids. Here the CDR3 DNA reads TGTGCCAGCAGCCTGGGACAACCGGTAGCTTCACCCCTCCACTTT. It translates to CASSLGQPVASPLHF.

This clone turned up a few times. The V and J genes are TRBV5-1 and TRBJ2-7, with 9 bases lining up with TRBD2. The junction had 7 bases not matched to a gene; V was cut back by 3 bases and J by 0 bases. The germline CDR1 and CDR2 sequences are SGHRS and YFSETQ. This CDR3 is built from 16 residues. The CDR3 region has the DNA TGCGCCAGCAGCTCCCGACTAGCGGCCTCCTCCTACGAGCAGTACTTC. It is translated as CASSSRLAASSYEQYF. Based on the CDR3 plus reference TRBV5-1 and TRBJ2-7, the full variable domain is KAGVTQTPRYLIKTRGQQVTLSCSPISGHRSVSWYQQTPGQGLQFLFEYFSETQRNKGNFPGRFSGRQFSNSRSEMNVSTLELGDSALYLCASSSRLAASSYEQYFGPGTRLTVT.

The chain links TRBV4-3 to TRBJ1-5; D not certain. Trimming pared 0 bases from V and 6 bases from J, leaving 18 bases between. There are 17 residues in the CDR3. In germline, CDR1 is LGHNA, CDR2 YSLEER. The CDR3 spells CASSQDLGGNSVQPQHF. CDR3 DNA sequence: TGCGCCAGCAGCCAAGATCTGGGAGGGAATAGTGTTCAGCCCCAGCATTTT.

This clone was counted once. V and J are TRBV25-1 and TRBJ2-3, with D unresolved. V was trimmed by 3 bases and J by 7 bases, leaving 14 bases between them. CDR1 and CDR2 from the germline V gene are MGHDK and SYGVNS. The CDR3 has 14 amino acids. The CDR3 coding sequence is TGTGCCAGCAGTGAGAGTGGAGTAAAAAATACGCAGTATTTT. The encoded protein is CASSESGVKNTQYF.

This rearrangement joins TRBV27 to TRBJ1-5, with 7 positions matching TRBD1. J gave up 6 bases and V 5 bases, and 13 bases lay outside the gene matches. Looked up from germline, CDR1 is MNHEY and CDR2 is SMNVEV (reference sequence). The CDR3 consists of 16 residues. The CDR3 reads CASSQAGGLVSQPQHF. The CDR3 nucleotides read TGTGCCAGCAGTCAAGCAGGGGGATTAGTGAGTCAGCCCCAGCATTTT.

The CDR3 sequence: CASSPDSGVTNNEQFF. CDR3 sequence (DNA): TGTGCCAGCAGCCCGGATAGCGGGGTGACGAACAATGAGCAGTTCTTC. V is TRBV5-4 and J is TRBJ2-1, with 8 bases aligning to TRBD2. The length of the CDR3 is 16 residues. J lost 5 bases, V lost 4 bases, and 11 bases had no gene match. Germline V CDR1 and CDR2: SGHNT, YYREEE (reference sequence). Full variable domain (outside the CDR3, taken from reference TRBV5-4 and TRBJ2-1): ETGVTQSPTHLIKTRGQQVTLRCSSQSGHNTVSWYQQALGQGPQFIFQYYREEENGRGNFPPRFSGLQFPNYSSELNVNALELDDSALYLCASSPDSGVTNNEQFFGPGTRLTVL.

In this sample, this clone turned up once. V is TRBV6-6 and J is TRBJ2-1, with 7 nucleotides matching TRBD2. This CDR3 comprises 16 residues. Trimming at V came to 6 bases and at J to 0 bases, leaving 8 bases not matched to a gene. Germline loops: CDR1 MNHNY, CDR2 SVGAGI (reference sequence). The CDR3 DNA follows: TGTGCCAGCAGCTCCTCAGGCGGGAGCTCCTACAATGAGCAGTTCTTC. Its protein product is CASSSSGGSSYNEQFF.

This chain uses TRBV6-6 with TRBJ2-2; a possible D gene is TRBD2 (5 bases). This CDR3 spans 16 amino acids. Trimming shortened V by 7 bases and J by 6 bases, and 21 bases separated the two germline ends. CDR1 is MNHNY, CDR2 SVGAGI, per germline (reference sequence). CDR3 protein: CASTEEVLVRSGELFF. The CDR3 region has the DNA TGTGCCAGCACCGAGGAGGTATTAGTTCGGTCCGGGGAGCTGTTTTTT.

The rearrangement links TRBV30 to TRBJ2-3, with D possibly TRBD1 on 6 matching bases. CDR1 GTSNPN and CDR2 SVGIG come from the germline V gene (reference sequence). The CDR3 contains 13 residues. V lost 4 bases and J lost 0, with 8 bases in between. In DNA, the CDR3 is TGTGCCTGGATCCAGGGGAGCACAGATACGCAGTATTTT. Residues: CAWIQGSTDTQYF.